The 32 T cell receptor beta chains below all came from one sample that was sequenced in a study of CD8+CD57+ T cells in acquired aplastic anemia. Genomic DNA, serving as template, underwent TCR beta VDJ and CDR3 profiling. TCRdb analysed the reads with MiXCR anew, one entry per CDR3 protein. The sample includes 150,000 to 200,000 distinct CDR3 sequences, 40% to 60% of them seen just once. CD8+CD57+ cell expansion had been shown by flow cytometry in patients chosen for sequencing. The sample taken for sequencing was sorted CD4+, CD8+, or CD8+CD57+ T cells (not recorded which) from PBMCs. These TCRs come from a human donor with aplastic anemia.

In DNA form, the CDR3 reads TGTGCCAGCAGCCATACTAGCGAGTACGAGCAGTACTTC. Encoded protein: CASSHTSEYEQYF. This chain uses TRBV7-6 with TRBJ2-7; TRBD2 matches 7 bases. The V and J ends lost 5 bases and 4 bases, in that order; junction bases with no gene match: 5. The CDR3 extends over 13 amino acids. Germline V gives CDR1 SGHVS, CDR2 FNYEAQ.

This clonotype was detected ten times or more. The chain uses TRBV12-3 or TRBV12-4 and TRBJ2-7, with D possibly matching TRBD2 (5 bases). Trimming removed 4 bases from V and 2 bases from J, with 6 bases in between. The CDR3 covers 12 residues. The CDR3 protein is CASSSGTYEQYF. The DNA of the CDR3 is TGTGCCAGCAGTTCCGGGACCTACGAGCAGTACTTC.

The chain is built from TRBV10-3 and TRBJ1-1; D ambiguous. Germline V gene sequence: CDR1 ENHRY, CDR2 SYGVKD. This CDR3 region has 16 residues. The V end was cut by 3 bases, the J end by 0 bases, with 14 bases between. The CDR3 DNA reads TGTGCCATCAGTGATGGGCGGAACACCATGAACACTGAAGCTTTCTTT. This sequence encodes CAISDGRNTMNTEAFF.

This sequence joins TRBV9 and TRBJ2-3; 7 bases match TRBD2. The germline gives CDR1 SGDLS, CDR2 YYNGEE. The CDR3 extends over 13 amino acids. The trim removed 5 bases at V and 4 bases at J, leaving 4 bases unmatched. CDR3 nucleotide sequence: TGTGCCAGCAGACGGACTAGGGCAGATACGCAGTATTTT. Encoded protein: CASRRTRADTQYF.

This clonotype appeared many times. CDR3 sequence reads: CASSLTPGGNQPQHF. The CDR3 DNA reads as TGTGCCAGCAGCTTAACTCCAGGGGGCAATCAGCCCCAGCATTTT. This rearrangement joins TRBV7-8 to TRBJ1-5, with D possibly being TRBD1 (6 bases). Germline V gene data show CDR1 as SGHVS and CDR2 as FQNEAQ. With 2 bases removed from V and 2 bases from J, the gap between germline ends came to 10 bases. This CDR3 contains 15 residues.

At least ten counts were recorded for this clonotype. The CDR3 loop is CASRLTGGSVGTEAFF. Written as DNA, the CDR3 is TGTGCCAGTAGACTTACAGGGGGATCGGTGGGGACTGAAGCTTTCTTT. The rearrangement uses TRBV19 and TRBJ1-1; 8 positions match TRBD1. This CDR3 is built from 16 residues. With 6 bases clipped from V and 5 bases from J, the junction kept 14 bases outside the gene matches. Looked up from germline, CDR1 is LNHDA and CDR2 is SQIVND (reference sequence).

CDR3 sequence (DNA): TGTGCCATCAGTGACGGAGGGGTTGGCAATCAGCCCCAGCATTTT. Translated: CAISDGGVGNQPQHF. The V call is TRBV10-3, the J call TRBJ1-5, with a possible D match to TRBD1 (5 bases). The CDR3 totals 15 residues. The ends were cut back, 3 bases at V and 2 bases at J, with 11 bases in the middle. Germline V gene data show CDR1 as ENHRY and CDR2 as SYGVKD.

As regards this clonotype: The DNA is omitted, as the CDR3 cannot be located on it reliably, and the CDR3 follows TCRdb's listing. The chain is built from TRBV27 and TRBJ1-2. The CDR3 contains 13 residues when both ends are counted. The germline gives CDR1 MNHEY, CDR2 SMNVEV (reference sequence). CDR3 region: CASSSSGSGGYTF.

This clonotype was counted a few times. This rearrangement joins TRBV3-1 to TRBJ2-3; TRBD2 agrees at 11 bases. Trimming took 1 base from V and 0 from J; bases not matched to a gene: 6. Germline V gene lookup returns CDR1 LGHDT and CDR2 YNNKEL (reference sequence). The CDR3 runs 18 residues. The CDR3 nucleotides are TGTGCCAGCAGCCAAGTGGAGACTAGCGGGACTAGCACAGATACGCAGTATTTT. Its translation is CASSQVETSGTSTDTQYF.

The table lists this clonotype with many counts. The chain uses TRBV12-3 or TRBV12-4 and TRBJ2-7; a weak D match, TRBD1 (5 bases). There are 12 residues in the CDR3. Deletions cut 7 bases from V and 1 base from J, with 8 bases between. The CDR3: CASTQGSYEQYF. The CDR3, as DNA: TGTGCCAGCACCCAGGGATCCTACGAGCAGTACTTC.

The genes are TRBV2 and TRBJ2-7; 8 bases align to TRBD2. The CDR3 is 14 residues long. Trimming at V came to 4 bases and at J to 2 bases, leaving 4 bases not matched to a gene. Per the germline V gene, CDR1 is SNHLY and CDR2 is FYNNEI. DNA of the CDR3: TGTGCCAGCAGTGTTAGCGGGATGACCTACGAGCAGTACTTC. It encodes CASSVSGMTYEQYF.

Many counts were recorded for this clonotype. The chain joins TRBV20-1 to TRBJ2-5; 10 nucleotides align to TRBD2. Germline CDR1 and CDR2: DFQATT and SNEGSKA (reference sequence). The CDR3 sequence is 17 residues long. V was pared by 0 bases and J by 5 bases, with 12 bases of the junction left unmatched. CDR3 residues: CSARDTKREGFGETQYF. The CDR3 DNA reads as TGCAGTGCTAGAGATACCAAGCGGGAGGGGTTCGGGGAGACCCAGTACTTC.

In this sample, this clonotype turned up a few times. The chain is built from TRBV2 and TRBJ2-2; no clear D gene. The CDR3 extends over 14 amino acids. From germline, CDR1 is SNHLY and CDR2 FYNNEI. V dropped 4 bases and J dropped 2 bases, with 8 bases sitting between them. This CDR3 is CASSVQINTGELFF. Written as DNA, the CDR3 is TGTGCCAGCAGTGTTCAGATTAACACCGGGGAGCTGTTTTTT.

The chain carries TRBV9 and TRBJ2-7, with a weak D call TRBD2 (5 bases). Germline V gene lookup returns CDR1 SGDLS and CDR2 YYNGEE. This CDR3 comprises 12 residues. V gave up 3 bases and J gave up 3 bases, with 7 bases separating them. CDR3 coding DNA: TGTGCCAGCAGCGGAGAGGGCTACGAGCAGTACTTC. The encoded protein is CASSGEGYEQYF. Combining the CDR3 with reference TRBV9 and TRBJ2-7 gives the whole variable domain DSGVTQTPKHLITATGQRVTLRCSPRSGDLSVYWYQQSLDQGLQFLIQYYNGEERAKGNILERFSAQQFPDLHSELNLSSLELGDSALYFCASSGEGYEQYFGPGTRLTVT.

The table lists this clonotype with many counts. This chain joins TRBV3-1 and TRBJ2-5; maybe TRBD2 (5 bases). The CDR3 is 15 amino acids. Germline CDR1 is LGHDT and CDR2 is YNNKEL (reference sequence). Deletions cut 7 bases from V and 3 bases from J, with 18 bases between. CDR3 amino acids: CASMHPGEREETQYF. The CDR3 bases are TGTGCCAGCATGCACCCCGGGGAGAGGGAAGAGACCCAGTACTTC.

The CDR3 nucleotides are TGTGCCACCAGTGATATCCCGGGACAGGGGAAGGGTGAGACCCAGTACTTC. Translating gives CATSDIPGQGKGETQYF. V usage is TRBV24-1 and J usage is TRBJ2-5; TRBD1 matches at 10 bases. CDR3 length: 17 residues. Germline lookup yields CDR1 KGHDR and CDR2 SFDVKD. J was trimmed by 5 bases and V by 3 bases; bases with no gene match: 11.

This chain connects TRBV9 to TRBJ1-1; D may be TRBD1 (6 bases). Germline V gene lookup returns CDR1 SGDLS and CDR2 YYNGEE. This CDR3 comprises 15 residues. V shed 4 bases and J shed 8 bases, with 21 bases lying between them. The CDR3 region is CASSLGAGAAREAFF. CDR3 DNA sequence: TGTGCCAGCAGCTTGGGGGCAGGGGCTGCTCGAGAAGCTTTCTTT. The complete variable domain, with remaining parts taken from reference TRBV9 and TRBJ1-1, reads DSGVTQTPKHLITATGQRVTLRCSPRSGDLSVYWYQQSLDQGLQFLIQYYNGEERAKGNILERFSAQQFPDLHSELNLSSLELGDSALYFCASSLGAGAAREAFFGQGTRLTVV.

The chain combines TRBV6-1 with TRBJ2-3; TRBD1 matches at 7 bases. This CDR3 has 15 amino acids. CDR1 is MNHNS, CDR2 SASEGT, per germline. The junction had 6 bases not matched to a gene; V was cut back by 5 bases and J by 1 base. Here the CDR3 DNA reads TGTGCCAGCAGTCCTCAGGGGGTCGGCACAGATACGCAGTATTTT. Amino acid sequence: CASSPQGVGTDTQYF.

This clonotype occurred many times. The V and J genes are TRBV11-2 and TRBJ2-7, with D perhaps TRBD1 or TRBD2 (5 bases each). V was trimmed by 0 bases and J by 4 bases, leaving 13 bases between them. The CDR3 runs 15 residues. From germline, CDR1 is SGHAT and CDR2 FQNNGV. DNA for the CDR3: TGTGCCAGCAGCTTAGATGGGGCCTGGGGGTACGAGCAGTACTTC. This gives the protein CASSLDGAWGYEQYF.

The J gene is TRBJ1-4, the V gene TRBV6-5; no reliable D call. Germline CDR1 MNHEY, CDR2 SVGAGI. CDR3 length: 15 residues. V gave up 1 base and J gave up 4 bases, with 10 bases separating them. DNA for the CDR3: TGTGCCAGCAGTTACTATGGCGGACGTAATGAAAAACTGTTTTTT. Amino acid sequence: CASSYYGGRNEKLFF.

This clonotype came up many times. The rearrangement links TRBV3-1 to TRBJ2-2; D is unclear. The CDR3 has 12 amino acids. Trimming shortened V by 5 bases and J by 7 bases, and 8 bases separated the two germline ends. Germline lookup yields CDR1 LGHDT and CDR2 YNNKEL (reference sequence). Written as DNA, the CDR3 is TGTGCCAGCAGCTTTAGGAACGGGGAGCTGTTTTTT. It yields the protein CASSFRNGELFF.

Comment on this clonotype: This may come from a read error, since a much larger clone is one base off. This sequence joins TRBV5-1 and TRBJ1-1; 11 nucleotides line up with TRBD1. CDR1 and CDR2 (germline): SGHRS, YFSETQ. The CDR3 is 16 residues long. CDR3 DNA: TGCACCAGCAGAACGAACCCCGGGACAGGGGGCACTGAAGCTTTCTTT. This sequence encodes CTSRTNPGTGGTEAFF.

V and J are TRBV28 and TRBJ2-7; D gene unclear. In germline, CDR1 is MDHEN, CDR2 SYDVKM. V lost 4 bases and J lost 1, with 11 bases in between. This CDR3 region has 14 residues. This chain's CDR3 is CASSSSPRSYEQYF. The CDR3 bases are TGTGCCAGCAGTTCAAGTCCGAGGTCCTACGAGCAGTACTTC.

About this clonotype itself: This CDR3 is missing its conserved last phenylalanine or tryptophan, likely due to a read error. The V gene is TRBV7-2, the J gene TRBJ1-1, with unresolved D. This CDR3 comprises 14 residues. The V end was cut by 2 bases, the J end by 0 bases, with 7 bases between. CDR1 SGHTA and CDR2 FQGNSA come from the germline V gene. The CDR3 bases are TGTGCCAGCAGCTTAACAGCCATGAACACTGAAGCTTTCTCT. This codes for CASSLTAMNTEAFS.

This clonotype has at least ten counts. The J gene is TRBJ1-1, the V gene TRBV20-1, with 9 bases that match TRBD1. The CDR3 covers 13 residues. Unmatched junction bases numbered 2, after V lost 5 bases and J lost 1 base. Germline values: CDR1 DFQATT, CDR2 SNEGSKA (reference sequence). The CDR3 loop reads CSAEDRGNTEAFF. CDR3 DNA sequence: TGCAGTGCTGAGGACAGGGGGAACACTGAAGCTTTCTTT.

This clonotype is medium-sized by share. This chain uses TRBV10-2 with TRBJ2-7, with a tentative D call TRBD1 (6 bases). Deletions cut 8 bases from V and 8 bases from J, with 22 bases between. The germline CDR1 and CDR2 sequences are WSHSY and SAAADI. The CDR3 contains 14 residues. The DNA for the CDR3 is TGCGCCAGCGTCACACAGGGTCTCTATTCCCAGCAGTACTTC. Protein: CASVTQGLYSQQYF.

This clonotype was counted ten times or more. This chain uses TRBV5-5 with TRBJ2-2; D is unclear. The CDR3 is 14 residues long. Germline CDR1 SGHKS, CDR2 YYEKEE (reference sequence). Deletions cut 0 bases from V and 4 bases from J, with 7 bases between. DNA of the CDR3: TGTGCCAGCAGCTTGGACCAAGCCACCGGGGAGCTGTTTTTT. It specifies CASSLDQATGELFF.

The chain has TRBV11-2 and TRBJ1-6, with 9 positions matching TRBD1. The junction had 5 bases not matched to a gene; V was cut back by 3 bases and J by 5 bases. The CDR3 length is 16 residues. Germline V gene data show CDR1 as SGHAT and CDR2 as FQNNGV. The CDR3 sequence: CASSFRDRVNNSPLHF. Written as DNA, the CDR3 is TGTGCCAGCAGCTTCCGGGACAGGGTTAATAATTCACCCCTCCACTTT.

The CDR3 sequence: CATSSQGADSPLHF. As DNA, the CDR3 is TGTGCCACCAGTTCTCAGGGAGCGGACTCACCCCTCCACTTT. The chain carries TRBV24-1 and TRBJ1-6; a possible D gene is TRBD1 (5 bases). Trimming stripped 6 bases from V and 10 bases from J, with 15 bases between. The CDR3 length is 14 residues. CDR1 and CDR2 from the germline V gene are KGHDR and SFDVKD.

The gene calls are TRBV29-1 and TRBJ2-7; D is possibly TRBD1 (5 bases). Germline V gives CDR1 SQVTM, CDR2 ANQGSEA. V was trimmed by 5 bases and J by 1 base, leaving 12 bases between them. The CDR3 runs to 13 residues. The CDR3 bases are TGCAGCGTTTTACAGGTTGGATCCTACGAGCAGTACTTC. Its translation: CSVLQVGSYEQYF.

The V gene is TRBV6-5, the J gene TRBJ2-7; D is unclear. The V end lost 2 bases, the J end lost 2 bases, and 10 bases lay between the germline ends. The CDR3 totals 14 residues. Germline V gene data show CDR1 as MNHEY and CDR2 as SVGAGI. CDR3 region: CASSYAKVPYEQYF. CDR3 DNA: TGTGCCAGCAGTTACGCAAAGGTTCCCTACGAGCAGTACTTC.

This clonotype was counted a few times. This chain uses TRBV29-1 with TRBJ2-5, with D perhaps TRBD1 (6 bases). The CDR3 has 13 amino acids. Trimming shortened V by 2 bases and J by 3 bases, and 10 bases separated the two germline ends. Germline CDR1 SQVTM, CDR2 ANQGSEA. The CDR3 here is CSVERTAKETQYF. In nucleotides, the CDR3 is TGCAGCGTTGAACGGACAGCAAAAGAGACCCAGTACTTC.